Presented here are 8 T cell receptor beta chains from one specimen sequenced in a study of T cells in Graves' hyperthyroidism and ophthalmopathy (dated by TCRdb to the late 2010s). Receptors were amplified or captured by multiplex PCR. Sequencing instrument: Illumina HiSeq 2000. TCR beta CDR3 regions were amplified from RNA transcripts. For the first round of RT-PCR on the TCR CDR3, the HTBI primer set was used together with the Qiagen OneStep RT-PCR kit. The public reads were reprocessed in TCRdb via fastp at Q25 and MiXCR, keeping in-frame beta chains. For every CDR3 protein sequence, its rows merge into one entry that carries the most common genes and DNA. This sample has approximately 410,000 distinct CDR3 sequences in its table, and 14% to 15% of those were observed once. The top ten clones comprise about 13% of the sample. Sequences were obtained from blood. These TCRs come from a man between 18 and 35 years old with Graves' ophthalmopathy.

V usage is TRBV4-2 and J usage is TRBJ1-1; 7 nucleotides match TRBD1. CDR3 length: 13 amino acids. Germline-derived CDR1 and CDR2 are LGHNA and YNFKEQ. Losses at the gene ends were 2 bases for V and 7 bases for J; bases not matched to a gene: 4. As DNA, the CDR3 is TGTGCCAGCAGCCAACTGACAGGGTATGAAGCTTTCTTT. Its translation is CASSQLTGYEAFF.

Here the CDR3 reads CASSPPQTNTGELFF. DNA of the CDR3: TGTGCCAGCAGCCCCCCCCAAACGAACACCGGGGAGCTGTTTTTT. The chain carries TRBV7-6 and TRBJ2-2; D not resolved. Trimming took 5 bases from V and 0 from J, leaving 10 bases between them. This CDR3 comprises 15 residues. Looked up from germline, CDR1 is SGHVS and CDR2 is FNYEAQ.

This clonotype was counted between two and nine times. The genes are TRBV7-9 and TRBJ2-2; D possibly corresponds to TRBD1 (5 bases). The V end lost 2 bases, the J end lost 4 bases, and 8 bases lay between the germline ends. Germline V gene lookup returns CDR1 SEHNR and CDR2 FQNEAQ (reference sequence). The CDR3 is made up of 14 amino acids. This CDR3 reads CASSLTDITGELFF. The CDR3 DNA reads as TGTGCCAGCAGCTTAACGGACATCACCGGGGAGCTGTTTTTT.

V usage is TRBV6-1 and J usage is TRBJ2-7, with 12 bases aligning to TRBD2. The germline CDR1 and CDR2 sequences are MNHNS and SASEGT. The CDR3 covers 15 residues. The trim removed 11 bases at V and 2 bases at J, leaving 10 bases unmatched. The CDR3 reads CAGRLAGEPAYEQYF. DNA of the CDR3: TGTGCCGGGAGACTAGCGGGAGAGCCGGCCTACGAGCAGTACTTC.

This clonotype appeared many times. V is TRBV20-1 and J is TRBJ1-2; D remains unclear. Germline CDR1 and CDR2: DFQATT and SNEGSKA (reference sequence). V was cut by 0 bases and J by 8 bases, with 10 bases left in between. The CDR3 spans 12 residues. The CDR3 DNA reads TGCAGTGCTAGAGAAAGCAGTCGCGGCTACACCTTC. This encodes CSARESSRGYTF.

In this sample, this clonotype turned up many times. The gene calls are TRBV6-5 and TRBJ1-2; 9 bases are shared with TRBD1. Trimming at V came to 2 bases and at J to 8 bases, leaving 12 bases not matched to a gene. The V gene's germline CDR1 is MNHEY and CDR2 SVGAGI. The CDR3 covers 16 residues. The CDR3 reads CASSYEGTGYPGGYTF. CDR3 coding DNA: TGTGCCAGCAGTTACGAGGGGACAGGGTATCCTGGGGGCTACACCTTC.

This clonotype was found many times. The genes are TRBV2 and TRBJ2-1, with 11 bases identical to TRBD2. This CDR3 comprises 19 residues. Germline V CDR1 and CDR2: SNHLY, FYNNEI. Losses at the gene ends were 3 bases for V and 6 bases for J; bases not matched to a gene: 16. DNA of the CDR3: TGTGCCAGCAGTGACCTTAGCGGGGGGGCCCCCGGGGCGTCCAATGAGCAGTTCTTC. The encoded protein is CASSDLSGGAPGASNEQFF.

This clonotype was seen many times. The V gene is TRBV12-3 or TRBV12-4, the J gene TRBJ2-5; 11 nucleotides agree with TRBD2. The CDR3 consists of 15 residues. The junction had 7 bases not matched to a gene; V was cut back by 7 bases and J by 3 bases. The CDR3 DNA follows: TGTGCCAGCAAAGTGACTAGCGGGGAAAAAGAGACCCAGTACTTC. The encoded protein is CASKVTSGEKETQYF.